These 18 T cell receptor beta chains originate from one sample sequenced in a study of cytomegalovirus exposure and HLA in healthy donors. PCR amplification relied on 60 Vbeta primers (plus 13 Jbeta primers). The data were produced by immunoSEQ multiplex PCR, yet TCRdb's version contains in-frame clones alone and is incomplete. The data show over 70,000 clones, 55% to 70% seen once. What was sequenced was PBMCs. These receptors all stem from a woman between 50 and 59 years old in good health and CMV-seropositive.

The chain has TRBV27 and TRBJ2-2; weak D call: TRBD1 (5 bases). Germline V gives CDR1 MNHEY, CDR2 SMNVEV (reference sequence). The CDR3 has 15 amino acids. The V end lost 1 base, the J end lost 1 base, and 7 bases lay between the germline ends. CDR3 region: CASSLWGWNTGELFF. The CDR3 DNA reads as TGTGCCAGCAGTTTATGGGGCTGGAACACCGGGGAGCTGTTTTTT.

This chain uses TRBV2 with TRBJ1-2, with D maybe TRBD1 (6 bases). V was pared by 6 bases and J by 7 bases, with 15 bases between. The length of the CDR3 is 13 residues. Germline V gene lookup returns CDR1 SNHLY and CDR2 FYNNEI. The CDR3 loop is CASRGGRLGGYTF. CDR3 nucleotide sequence: TGTGCCAGCAGGGGGGGGCGCCTGGGTGGCTACACCTTC.

The chain has TRBV7-9 and TRBJ2-5; 8 nucleotides align to TRBD2. The CDR3 extends over 15 amino acids. Trimming took 5 bases from V and 3 from J; bases not matched to a gene: 8. Germline CDR1 and CDR2: SEHNR and FQNEAQ (reference sequence). CDR3 protein: CASSIISGREETQYF. The CDR3 DNA follows: TGTGCCAGCAGCATAATTTCCGGGAGGGAAGAGACCCAGTACTTC.

This chain links TRBV4-3 with TRBJ2-7; D is perhaps TRBD2 (6 bases). The CDR3 consists of 13 residues. Germline V gene data show CDR1 as LGHNA and CDR2 as YSLEER. V was trimmed by 5 bases and J by 0 bases, leaving 8 bases between them. In nucleotides, the CDR3 is TGCGCCAGCAGCTCCGGGAGCTCCTACGAGCAGTACTTC. This codes for CASSSGSSYEQYF.

The V call is TRBV5-1, the J call TRBJ1-2, with a weak D call TRBD1 (6 bases). The CDR3 extends over 13 amino acids. In germline, CDR1 is SGHRS, CDR2 YFSETQ. V was cut by 2 bases and J by 6 bases, with 11 bases left in between. The CDR3 nucleotides are TGCGCCAGCAGCTTAACAGGGTCTGATGGCTACACCTTC. Translation gives CASSLTGSDGYTF.

The rearrangement joins TRBV7-2 to TRBJ1-5; D is unresolved. The CDR3 runs to 15 residues. Trimming removed 5 bases from V and 7 bases from J, with 18 bases in between. The germline CDR1 and CDR2 sequences are SGHTA and FQGNSA. Here the CDR3 DNA reads TGTGCCAGCAGCGGCCGTAGCGCGGATCGCCAGCCCCAGCATTTT. Protein sequence: CASSGRSADRQPQHF. Filled out from reference TRBV7-2 and TRBJ1-5, the complete variable domain reads GAGVSQSPSNKVTEKGKDVELRCDPISGHTALYWYRQSLGQGLEFLIYFQGNSAPDKSGLPSDRFSAERTGGSVSTLTIQRTQQEDSAVYLCASSGRSADRQPQHFGDGTRLSIL.

This clone has a handful of counts. V is TRBV28 and J is TRBJ2-5; 7 bases agree with TRBD1. Per germline, CDR1 MDHEN and CDR2 SYDVKM. The CDR3 loop spans 15 amino acids. After removal of 5 bases from V and 5 bases from J, the junction contained 11 bases not matched to a gene. The CDR3 DNA reads as TGTGCCAGCAGTGACCCACAGGGGTTAGGGGAGACCCAGTACTTC. Its translation: CASSDPQGLGETQYF.

The genes are TRBV2 and TRBJ1-1; 9 nucleotides line up with TRBD1. The germline V gene has CDR1 SNHLY and CDR2 FYNNEI. The ends lost 8 bases at V and 0 bases at J; junction bases unmatched: 4. CDR3 length equals 14 residues. The CDR3 DNA follows: TGTGCCAGCTCACAGGGGGCGGTGAACACTGAAGCTTTCTTT. It yields the protein CASSQGAVNTEAFF.

This sequence joins TRBV15 and TRBJ1-5; perhaps TRBD1 as D (5 bases). The germline gives CDR1 LNHNV, CDR2 YYDKDF (reference sequence). V was clipped by 8 bases and J by 3 bases, with 17 bases between them. The CDR3 is made up of 15 amino acids. The CDR3 bases are TGTGCCACCGAATTAGGAACAGGTGACAATCAGCCCCAGCATTTT. Its protein product is CATELGTGDNQPQHF.

This sequence joins TRBV30 and TRBJ1-1; possibly TRBD1 for D (6 bases). V shed 2 bases and J shed 5 bases, with 12 bases lying between them. In germline, CDR1 is GTSNPN, CDR2 SVGIG (reference sequence). The CDR3 totals 13 residues. Written as DNA, the CDR3 is TGTGCCTGGAGTAAGGGGGAAGTTACTGAAGCTTTCTTT. Amino acid sequence: CAWSKGEVTEAFF.

The rearrangement uses TRBV6-5 and TRBJ1-2; 8 bases line up with TRBD1. Germline V gene data show CDR1 as MNHEY and CDR2 as SVGAGI. V gave up 2 bases and J gave up 8 bases; unmatched junction bases: 7. The CDR3 runs 14 residues. The CDR3 nucleotides are TGTGCCAGCAGTTACGAGGACAGGGTCGAGGGCTACACCTTC. It yields the protein CASSYEDRVEGYTF.

The genes are TRBV30 and TRBJ2-1, with D possibly being TRBD1 (6 bases). The germline V and J ends were trimmed by 2 bases and 4 bases, with 9 bases remaining between them. The CDR3 spans 13 residues. Per the germline V gene, CDR1 is GTSNPN and CDR2 is SVGIG (reference sequence). CDR3 protein: CAWSMTGYNEQFF. The CDR3 nucleotides are TGTGCCTGGAGTATGACAGGTTACAATGAGCAGTTCTTC.

The chain recombines TRBV7-8 with TRBJ1-5; the D gene is possibly TRBD1 (5 bases). CDR3 length equals 16 residues. The germline V gene encodes CDR1 SGHVS and CDR2 FQNEAQ. V was clipped by 1 base and J by 5 bases, with 15 bases between them. In DNA, the CDR3 is TGTGCCAGCAGCTTAGGGTCGGGGGGTCCGTATCAGCCCCAGCATTTT. It translates to CASSLGSGGPYQPQHF.

A few counts support this clone. The rearrangement joins TRBV4-1 to TRBJ2-1; perhaps TRBD1 as D (5 bases). Germline CDR1 MGHRA, CDR2 YSYEKL. The CDR3 consists of 15 residues. Trimming removed 3 bases at V and 7 bases at J, with 16 bases between. CDR3 region: CASSHGAGSRNEQFF. Here the CDR3 DNA reads TGCGCCAGCAGCCATGGGGCAGGGTCGAGAAATGAGCAGTTCTTC.

V is TRBV2 and J is TRBJ1-2; possible D gene TRBD1, 5 bases. Germline V gene data show CDR1 as SNHLY and CDR2 as FYNNEI. This CDR3 comprises 14 residues. V was shortened by 7 bases and J by 7 bases, with 19 bases between the two germline ends. CDR3 DNA sequence: TGTGCCAGCATATGGAATCGGGGGGAGAGTGGCTACACCTTC. Translation gives CASIWNRGESGYTF.

This chain's CDR3 is CASSWTAGANVLTF. The CDR3, as DNA: TGTGCCAGCAGTTGGACAGCTGGGGCCAACGTCCTGACTTTC. V gene TRBV6-5 combines with J gene TRBJ2-6, with TRBD1 as a possible D gene (6 bases). The CDR3 sequence is 14 residues long. The germline CDR1 and CDR2 sequences are MNHEY and SVGAGI. Between the trimmed V and J ends, which lost 4 bases and 2 bases, there was a span of 6 bases.

This clone appeared a few times. This sequence joins TRBV4-3 and TRBJ2-5, with D tentatively TRBD2 (7 bases). The CDR3 is made up of 14 amino acids. With 0 bases removed from V and 5 bases from J, the gap between germline ends came to 10 bases. In germline, CDR1 is LGHNA, CDR2 YSLEER. CDR3 residues: CASSQDGRGETQYF. The CDR3 bases are TGCGCCAGCAGCCAAGATGGGAGGGGGGAGACCCAGTACTTC.

This chain uses TRBV10-3 with TRBJ2-7, with 8 bases matching TRBD1. The CDR3 runs 14 residues. The V and J ends lost 2 bases and 5 bases, in that order; junction bases with no gene match: 5. Germline CDR1 and CDR2: ENHRY and SYGVKD. CDR3 sequence: CAISEVGTGNEQYF. CDR3 DNA: TGTGCCATCAGTGAGGTTGGGACAGGCAACGAGCAGTACTTC.